The TCR beta chain under discussion was sequenced for a study of cytomegalovirus exposure and HLA in healthy donors. Study results and caveats: As was reported, the HLA-A and HLA-B alleles of most subjects were accurately predicted from TCR beta sequences.

This clone was picked up one time. Its antigen remains unidentified. CDR1 is GTSNPN, CDR2 SVGIG, per germline (reference sequence). CDR3 size: 12 residues. The V gene lost 1 base and the J gene lost 9 bases, with 10 bases spanning the gap. Primers for the PCR totalled 60 Vbeta and 13 Jbeta. The table came from immunoSEQ multiplex PCR; TCRdb's copy has only in-frame clones and leaves some out. The top ten clones hold about 7.9% of a sample with 85,000 to 100,000 clones, just under 80% of them seen once. This sequence was found in a man aged 25-40 years in good health and CMV-seronegative. This chain joins TRBV30 and TRBJ2-1; D is possibly TRBD2 (5 bases). The sample was PBMCs. The CDR3, as DNA: TGTGCCTGGAGTGCCGGGAAAGGTGAGCAGTTCTTC. Translated, it gives CAWSAGKGEQFF.